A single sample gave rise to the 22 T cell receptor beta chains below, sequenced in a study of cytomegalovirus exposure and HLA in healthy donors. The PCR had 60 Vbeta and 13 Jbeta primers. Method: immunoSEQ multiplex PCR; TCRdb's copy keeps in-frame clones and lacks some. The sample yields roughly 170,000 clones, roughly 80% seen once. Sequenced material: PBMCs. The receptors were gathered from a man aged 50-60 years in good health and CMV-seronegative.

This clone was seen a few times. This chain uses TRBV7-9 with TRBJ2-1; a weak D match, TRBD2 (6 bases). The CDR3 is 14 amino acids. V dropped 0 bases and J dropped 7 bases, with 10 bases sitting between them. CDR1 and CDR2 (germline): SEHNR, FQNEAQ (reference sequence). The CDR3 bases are TGTGCCAGCAGCTTAGCGACTAGGTGGAATGAGCAGTTCTTC. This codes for CASSLATRWNEQFF.

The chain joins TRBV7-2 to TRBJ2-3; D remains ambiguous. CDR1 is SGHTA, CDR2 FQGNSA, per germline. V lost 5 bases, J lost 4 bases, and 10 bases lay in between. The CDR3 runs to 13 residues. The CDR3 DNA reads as TGTGCCAGCAGCCTAACCCTAGCAGATACGCAGTATTTT. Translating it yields CASSLTLADTQYF.

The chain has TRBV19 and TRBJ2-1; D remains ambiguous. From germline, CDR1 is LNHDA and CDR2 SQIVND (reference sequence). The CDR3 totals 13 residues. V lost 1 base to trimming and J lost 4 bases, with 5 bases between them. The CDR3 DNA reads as TGTGCCAGTAGTATAGGCGGTTACAATGAGCAGTTCTTC. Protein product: CASSIGGYNEQFF.

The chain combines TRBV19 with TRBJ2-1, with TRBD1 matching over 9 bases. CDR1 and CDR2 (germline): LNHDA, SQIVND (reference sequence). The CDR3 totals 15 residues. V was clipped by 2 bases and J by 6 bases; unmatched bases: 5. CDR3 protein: CASSIRTGVANEQFF. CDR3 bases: TGTGCCAGTAGTATAAGGACAGGGGTCGCCAATGAGCAGTTCTTC.

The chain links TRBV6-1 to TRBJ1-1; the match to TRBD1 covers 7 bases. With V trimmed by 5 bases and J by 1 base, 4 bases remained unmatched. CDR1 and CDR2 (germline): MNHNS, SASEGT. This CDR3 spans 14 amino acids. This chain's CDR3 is CASSFRQGNTEAFF. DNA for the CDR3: TGTGCCAGCAGTTTCCGACAGGGGAACACTGAAGCTTTCTTT.

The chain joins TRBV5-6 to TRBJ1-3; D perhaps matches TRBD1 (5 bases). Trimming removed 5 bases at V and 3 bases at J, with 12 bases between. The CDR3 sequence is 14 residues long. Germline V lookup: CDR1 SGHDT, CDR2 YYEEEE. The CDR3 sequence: CASRPWGGGNTIYF. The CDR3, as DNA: TGTGCCAGCAGGCCGTGGGGGGGTGGAAACACCATATATTTT.

CDR3 protein: CASSVQGSNQPQHF. CDR3 nucleotides: TGCGCCAGCAGCGTACAGGGGTCCAATCAGCCCCAGCATTTT. This chain uses TRBV10-2 with TRBJ1-5, with TRBD1 matching 7 bases. Per the germline V gene, CDR1 is WSHSY and CDR2 is SAAADI. V shed 6 bases, J shed 3 bases, and the junction held 5 bases outside the gene matches. There are 14 residues in the CDR3.

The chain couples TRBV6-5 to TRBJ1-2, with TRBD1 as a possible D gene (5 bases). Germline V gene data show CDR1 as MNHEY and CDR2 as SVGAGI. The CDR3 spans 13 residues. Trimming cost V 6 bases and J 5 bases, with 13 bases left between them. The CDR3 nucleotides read TGTGCCAGCAGCCCCCGGGACTTATATGGCTACACCTTC. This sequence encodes CASSPRDLYGYTF.

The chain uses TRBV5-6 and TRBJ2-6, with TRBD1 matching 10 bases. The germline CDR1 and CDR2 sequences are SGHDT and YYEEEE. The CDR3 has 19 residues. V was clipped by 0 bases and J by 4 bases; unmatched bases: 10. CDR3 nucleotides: TGTGCCAGCAGCTTGGTATTCGGGACAGGGGACTCCGGGGCCAACGTCCTGACTTTC. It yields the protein CASSLVFGTGDSGANVLTF.

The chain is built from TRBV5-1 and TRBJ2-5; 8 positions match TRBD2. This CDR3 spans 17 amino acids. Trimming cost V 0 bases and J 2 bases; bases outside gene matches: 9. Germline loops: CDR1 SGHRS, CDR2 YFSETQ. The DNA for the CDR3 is TGCGCCAGCAGCTTGGGGCCGATGCGGGGGGCACAAGAGACCCAGTACTTC. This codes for CASSLGPMRGAQETQYF.

CDR3 protein: CASQQGEWQETQYF. CDR3 in DNA: TGCGCCAGCCAACAGGGCGAGTGGCAAGAGACCCAGTACTTC. The chain employs TRBV5-1 and TRBJ2-5, with D tentatively TRBD1 (6 bases). The germline gives CDR1 SGHRS, CDR2 YFSETQ. This CDR3 region has 14 residues. V lost 7 bases and J 2 bases, leaving 15 bases between the germline ends.

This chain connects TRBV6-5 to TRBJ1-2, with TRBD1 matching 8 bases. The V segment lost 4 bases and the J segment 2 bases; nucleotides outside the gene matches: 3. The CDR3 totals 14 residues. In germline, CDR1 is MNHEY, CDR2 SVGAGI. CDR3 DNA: TGTGCCAGCAGTTTCCGGGACAGGAACTATGGCTACACCTTC. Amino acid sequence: CASSFRDRNYGYTF.

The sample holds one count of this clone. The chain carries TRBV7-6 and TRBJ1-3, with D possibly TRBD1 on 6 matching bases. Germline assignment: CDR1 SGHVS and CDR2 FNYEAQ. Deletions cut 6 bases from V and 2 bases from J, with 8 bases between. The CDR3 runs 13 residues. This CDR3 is CASSSGAGNTIYF. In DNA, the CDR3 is TGTGCCAGCAGTTCAGGGGCTGGAAACACCATATATTTT.

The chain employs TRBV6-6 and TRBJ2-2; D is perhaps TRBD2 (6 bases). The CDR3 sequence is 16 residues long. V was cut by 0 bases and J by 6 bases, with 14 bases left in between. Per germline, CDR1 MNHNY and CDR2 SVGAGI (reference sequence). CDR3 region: CASSYSYRELAGELFF. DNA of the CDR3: TGTGCCAGCAGTTACTCGTATCGGGAGTTAGCCGGGGAGCTGTTTTTT.

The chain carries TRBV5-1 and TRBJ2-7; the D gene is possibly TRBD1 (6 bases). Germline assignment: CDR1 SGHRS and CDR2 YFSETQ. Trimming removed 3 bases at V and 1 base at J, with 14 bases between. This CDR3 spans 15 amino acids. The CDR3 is CASSWAGDRSYEQYF. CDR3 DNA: TGCGCCAGCAGCTGGGCAGGGGATAGGTCCTACGAGCAGTACTTC.

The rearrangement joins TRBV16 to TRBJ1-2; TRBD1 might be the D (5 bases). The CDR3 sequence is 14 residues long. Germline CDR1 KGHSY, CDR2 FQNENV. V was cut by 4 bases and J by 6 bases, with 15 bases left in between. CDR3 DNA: TGTGCCAGCAGCCCAAGACAGAGCCGTCATGGCTACACCTTC. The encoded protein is CASSPRQSRHGYTF.

The CDR3, as DNA: TGTGCCAGTAGTATCGGAGGACAGGGGGCGGGAACTGAAGCTTTCTTT. It codes for CASSIGGQGAGTEAFF. The gene calls are TRBV19 and TRBJ1-1, with 11 nucleotides matching TRBD1. The length of the CDR3 is 16 residues. Germline values: CDR1 LNHDA, CDR2 SQIVND (reference sequence). V dropped 3 bases and J dropped 5; count of bases not matched to a gene: 8.

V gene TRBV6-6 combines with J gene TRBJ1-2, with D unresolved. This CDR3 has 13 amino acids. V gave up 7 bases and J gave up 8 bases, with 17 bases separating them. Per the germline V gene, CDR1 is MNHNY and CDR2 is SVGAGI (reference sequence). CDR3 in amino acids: CASKGVGSDGYTF. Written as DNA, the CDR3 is TGTGCCAGCAAAGGAGTAGGGAGTGACGGCTACACCTTC.

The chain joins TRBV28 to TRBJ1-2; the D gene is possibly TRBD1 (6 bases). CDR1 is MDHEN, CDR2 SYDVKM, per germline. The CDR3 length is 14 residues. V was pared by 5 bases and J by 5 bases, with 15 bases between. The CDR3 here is CASSPPWDTYGYTF. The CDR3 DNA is TGTGCCAGCAGTCCCCCGTGGGACACTTATGGCTACACCTTC.

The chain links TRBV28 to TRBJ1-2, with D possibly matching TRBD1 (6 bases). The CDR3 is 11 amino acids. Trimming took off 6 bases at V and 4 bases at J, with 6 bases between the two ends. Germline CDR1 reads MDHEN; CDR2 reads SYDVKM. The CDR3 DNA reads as TGTGCCAGCAGCAGGGGCTATGGCTACACCTTC. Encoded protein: CASSRGYGYTF.

The CDR3 loop is CATSRPFPDRGGPTDTQYF. DNA for the CDR3: TGTGCCACCAGCAGACCGTTCCCGGACAGGGGGGGCCCCACAGATACGCAGTATTTT. The chain combines TRBV15 with TRBJ2-3; TRBD1 matches at 10 bases. V shed 2 bases and J 2 bases; nucleotides not matched to a gene: 13. Germline V lookup: CDR1 LNHNV, CDR2 YYDKDF (reference sequence). The length of the CDR3 is 19 residues. The full variable domain, its missing parts supplied by reference TRBV15 and TRBJ2-3, is DAMVIQNPRYQVTQFGKPVTLSCSQTLNHNVMYWYQQKSSQAPKLLFHYYDKDFNNEADTPDNFQSRRPNTSFCFLDIRSPGLGDTAMYLCATSRPFPDRGGPTDTQYFGPGTRLTVL.

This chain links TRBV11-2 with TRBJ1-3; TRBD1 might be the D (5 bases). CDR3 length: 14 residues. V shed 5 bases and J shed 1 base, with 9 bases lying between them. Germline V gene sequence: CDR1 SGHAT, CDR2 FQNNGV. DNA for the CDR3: TGTGCCAGCAGCCAAAGGGGATCTGGAAACACCATATATTTT. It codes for CASSQRGSGNTIYF.